The rows below give T cell receptor beta chains drawn from one sample of a study of blood T cell repertoires in COVID-19. Some clones are missing from TCRdb's copy, which holds only in-frame ones; the method was immunoSEQ multiplex PCR. The table includes under 450,000 clones, less than 90% detected once. Sequences were obtained from peripheral blood. These receptors all come from a woman aged 55-69 years with COVID-19, enrolled during active disease. Each CDR3 is given with its conserved first and last residue. The D gene is left open where the match is weak.

v_gene: TRBV12-3/TRBV12-4; j_gene: TRBJ2-2; d_gene: .; CDR3aa: CASSFTVTGELFF; CDR3nt: TGTGCCAGCAGTTTTACAGTCACCGGGGAGCTGTTTTTT
v_gene: TRBV30; j_gene: TRBJ2-7; d_gene: .; CDR3aa: CAWSVLRSRRIYSYEQYF; CDR3nt: TGTGCCTGGAGTGTACTCCGCAGCCGGAGGATCTATTCCTACGAGCAGTACTTC
v_gene: TRBV6-5; j_gene: TRBJ1-3; d_gene: .; CDR3aa: CASRLQRSSGNTIYF; CDR3nt: TGTGCCAGCAGACTCCAACGGAGCTCTGGAAACACCATATATTTT
v_gene: TRBV6-5; j_gene: TRBJ1-6; d_gene: .; CDR3aa: CASSYASSYNSPLHF; CDR3nt: TGTGCCAGCAGTTACGCGAGCTCCTATAATTCACCCCTCCACTTT
v_gene: TRBV4-1; j_gene: TRBJ2-2; d_gene: TRBD2; CDR3aa: CASSQVHGLAGGELFF; CDR3nt: TGCGCCAGCAGCCAGGTGCACGGACTAGCGGGCGGGGAGCTGTTTTTT
v_gene: TRBV11-2; j_gene: TRBJ1-3; d_gene: .; CDR3aa: CASSLDPAPIVSTIYF; CDR3nt: TGTGCCAGCAGCTTAGATCCCGCCCCGATAGTAAGTACCATATATTTT
v_gene: TRBV4-1; j_gene: TRBJ2-3; d_gene: .; CDR3aa: CASSQSVLATVTLTDTQYF; CDR3nt: TGCGCCAGCAGCCAAAGCGTGTTAGCTACTGTCACCCTCACAGATACGCAGTATTTT
v_gene: TRBV19; j_gene: TRBJ2-5; d_gene: TRBD2; CDR3aa: CASGEMSGGETQYF; CDR3nt: TGTGCCAGTGGAGAGATGAGCGGGGGGGAGACCCAGTACTTC
v_gene: TRBV5-4; j_gene: TRBJ1-2; d_gene: .; CDR3aa: CASSQDTETYYGYTF; CDR3nt: TGTGCCAGCAGCCAGGACACGGAGACGTACTATGGCTACACCTTC
v_gene: TRBV5-1; j_gene: TRBJ2-5; d_gene: .; CDR3aa: CASSLGENSLQETQYF; CDR3nt: TGCGCCAGCAGCTTGGGGGAGAACTCCCTCCAAGAGACCCAGTACTTC
v_gene: TRBV30; j_gene: TRBJ1-4; d_gene: TRBD1; CDR3aa: CAWSVGQGEGKLFF; CDR3nt: TGTGCCTGGAGTGTAGGACAGGGTGAGGGGAAACTGTTTTTT
v_gene: TRBV5-1; j_gene: TRBJ1-1; d_gene: .; CDR3aa: CASSWGGGMNTEAFF; CDR3nt: TGCGCCAGCAGCTGGGGCGGGGGTATGAACACTGAAGCTTTCTTT
v_gene: TRBV16; j_gene: TRBJ1-6; d_gene: .; CDR3aa: CASRPGNRNSPLHF; CDR3nt: TGTGCCAGCAGGCCAGGGAACAGAAATTCACCCCTCCACTTT
v_gene: TRBV7-2; j_gene: TRBJ2-2; d_gene: TRBD2; CDR3aa: CASSLTSGGASGELFF; CDR3nt: TGTGCCAGCAGCTTGACTAGCGGGGGGGCTTCCGGGGAGCTGTTTTTT
v_gene: TRBV4-2; j_gene: TRBJ1-2; d_gene: .; CDR3aa: CASSQEDGLNYGYTF; CDR3nt: TGTGCCAGCAGCCAAGAAGACGGACTAAACTATGGCTACACCTTC
v_gene: TRBV6-5; j_gene: TRBJ2-1; d_gene: .; CDR3aa: CASSYSRGLGNEQFF; CDR3nt: TGTGCCAGCAGTTACTCACGGGGGTTGGGCAATGAGCAGTTCTTC